The 31 T cell receptor beta chains given below trace back to one sample, sequenced in a study of T cells in Graves' hyperthyroidism and ophthalmopathy. Amplification yielded TCR beta CDR3 regions, with RNA transcripts as the source. In the first-round RT-PCR of the TCR CDR3, the HTBI primer set was used. In TCRdb, the multiplex PCR reads were re-called with MiXCR into one record per CDR3 protein. The sample holds 340,000 or so distinct CDR3 sequences, about 18% seen once. What was sequenced was blood. The receptors shown here come from a woman aged 45-59 years with Graves' hyperthyroidism.

The chain combines TRBV20-1 with TRBJ2-5; the match to TRBD2 covers 7 bases. CDR3 length: 14 amino acids. CDR1 DFQATT and CDR2 SNEGSKA come from the germline V gene (reference sequence). Trimming took 3 bases from V and 2 from J; bases not matched to a gene: 6. CDR3: CSASESGVQETQYF. The CDR3 DNA reads as TGCAGTGCTAGTGAAAGCGGGGTGCAAGAGACCCAGTACTTC.

The chain couples TRBV7-8 to TRBJ1-1, with no clear D. This CDR3 is built from 15 residues. The germline CDR1 and CDR2 sequences are SGHVS and FQNEAQ. Trimming took off 2 bases at V and 6 bases at J, with 16 bases between the two ends. CDR3: CASSLFGSSGAEAFF. CDR3 DNA sequence: TGTGCCAGCAGCTTATTCGGTTCGTCCGGCGCTGAAGCTTTCTTT. The full variable domain, its missing parts supplied by reference TRBV7-8 and TRBJ1-1, is GAGVSQSPRYKVAKRGQDVALRCDPISGHVSLFWYQQALGQGPEFLTYFQNEAQLDKSGLPSDRFFAERPEGSVSTLKIQRTQQEDSAVYLCASSLFGSSGAEAFFGQGTRLTVV.

In its sample, this clonotype was seen a few times. The V call is TRBV7-9, the J call TRBJ2-1; 7 nucleotides line up with TRBD2. This CDR3 is built from 15 residues. Germline V CDR1 and CDR2: SEHNR, FQNEAQ (reference sequence). Trimming cost V 1 base and J 3 bases; bases outside gene matches: 3. The DNA of the CDR3 is TGTGCCAGCAGCTTAGGCGGGAGTTTCTACAATGAGCAGTTCTTC. Amino acid sequence: CASSLGGSFYNEQFF.

V and J are TRBV20-1 and TRBJ2-5; D call uncertain. The CDR3 runs 12 residues. Germline V gene lookup returns CDR1 DFQATT and CDR2 SNEGSKA (reference sequence). Trimming removed 4 bases from V and 1 base from J, with 7 bases in between. The CDR3 here is CSAITSQETQYF. CDR3 coding DNA: TGCAGTGCTATCACAAGCCAAGAGACCCAGTACTTC.

The chain joins TRBV29-1 to TRBJ2-1; 12 bases map to TRBD2. The junction had 18 bases not matched to a gene; V was cut back by 8 bases and J by 4 bases. The CDR3 runs 18 residues. Germline V gene lookup returns CDR1 SQVTM and CDR2 ANQGSEA. DNA of the CDR3: TGCAGCACTCTGGGACAGACGTCTAGCGGGGGGGGGTACAATGAGCAGTTCTTC. Amino acid sequence: CSTLGQTSSGGGYNEQFF.

This clonotype was found many times. The rearrangement links TRBV12-3 or TRBV12-4 to TRBJ2-1; D gene uncertain. V was trimmed by 7 bases and J by 0 bases, leaving 4 bases between them. This CDR3 has 12 residues. The CDR3 coding sequence is TGTGCCAGCATGCCCTCCTACAATGAGCAGTTCTTC. It specifies CASMPSYNEQFF.

This sequence joins TRBV3-1 and TRBJ1-2, with no clear D. CDR1 LGHDT and CDR2 YNNKEL come from the germline V gene (reference sequence). Trimming stripped 4 bases from V and 1 base from J, with 13 bases between. This CDR3 is 15 amino acids long. The CDR3 region is CASSLRTVNNYGYTF. For the CDR3, the DNA is TGTGCCAGCAGCCTAAGGACGGTTAATAACTATGGCTACACCTTC.

Turning to this clonotype: A much larger clone lies one base from this, so it may be a read error. This chain connects TRBV6-2 or TRBV6-3 to TRBJ1-1, with 12 positions matching TRBD1. V lost 5 bases and J lost 10; bases outside the gene matches: 8. The germline V gene has CDR1 MNHEY and CDR2 SVGEGT. This CDR3 is 14 amino acids long. In DNA, the CDR3 is TGTGCCAGCAGTGGGGGACAGGGGGCGAAGGGAGCTTTCTTT. Amino acid sequence: CASSGGQGAKGAFF.

This clonotype was recorded a few times. In DNA, the CDR3 is TGTGCCAGCAGTGGGAGTATATCGACTCGGCGAGAGACCCAGTACTTC. This gives the protein CASSGSISTRRETQYF. The V and J genes are TRBV6-1 and TRBJ2-5; D is ambiguous. This CDR3 is built from 16 residues. V lost 4 bases to trimming and J lost 4 bases, with 19 bases between them. Germline V lookup: CDR1 MNHNS, CDR2 SASEGT.

The sample holds many counts of this clonotype. The V gene is TRBV6-1, the J gene TRBJ2-1, with 11 bases identical to TRBD2. This CDR3 has 16 amino acids. The V gene end was trimmed by 5 bases and the J gene end by 5 bases; junction bases not matched to a gene: 8. Looked up from germline, CDR1 is MNHNS and CDR2 is SASEGT. The CDR3 reads CASSTPGTSGDNEQFF. In nucleotides, the CDR3 is TGTGCCAGCAGTACCCCCGGGACTAGCGGAGACAATGAGCAGTTCTTC.

This clonotype was seen more than once but under ten times. J is TRBJ1-1 and V is TRBV6-1; perhaps TRBD1 as D (5 bases). Germline CDR1 reads MNHNS; CDR2 reads SASEGT. This CDR3 is 15 amino acids long. V dropped 0 bases and J dropped 2 bases, with 10 bases sitting between them. CDR3 DNA: TGTGCCAGCAGTGAAGCTTGGAGGACAAACACTGAAGCTTTCTTT. Its translation is CASSEAWRTNTEAFF.

This clonotype was counted ten times or more. This chain connects TRBV7-8 to TRBJ1-5; tentatively, D is TRBD1 (6 bases). Trimming took 6 bases from V and 6 from J, leaving 15 bases between them. The length of the CDR3 is 14 residues. CDR1 and CDR2 from the germline V gene are SGHVS and FQNEAQ. CDR3 DNA sequence: TGTGCCAGCAGGACCGGGACAATAGGTCAGCCCCAGCATTTT. Its protein is CASRTGTIGQPQHF.

This clonotype has more than one count but fewer than ten. The chain links TRBV20-1 to TRBJ2-2; TRBD2 matches 14 bases. The V gene end was trimmed by 0 bases and the J gene end by 5 bases; junction bases not matched to a gene: 5. Looked up from germline, CDR1 is DFQATT and CDR2 is SNEGSKA (reference sequence). The CDR3 is 17 residues long. The CDR3 sequence is CSARDRGTSGSTGELFF. For the CDR3, the DNA is TGCAGTGCTAGAGATCGCGGGACTAGCGGGAGTACCGGGGAGCTGTTTTTT.

Only a few counts were recorded for this clonotype. V and J are TRBV19 and TRBJ1-2; no clear D. The CDR3 loop spans 12 amino acids. V was shortened by 9 bases and J by 8 bases, with 16 bases between the two germline ends. The germline CDR1 and CDR2 sequences are LNHDA and SQIVND (reference sequence). DNA for the CDR3: TGTGCCAGCGGATACGGACGAGGGGGCTACACCTTC. Translation: CASGYGRGGYTF.

The V and J genes are TRBV29-1 and TRBJ1-1; 8 bases are a match to TRBD1. With V trimmed by 7 bases and J by 8 bases, 6 bases remained unmatched. Looked up from germline, CDR1 is SQVTM and CDR2 is ANQGSEA. The CDR3 has 11 residues. The CDR3, as DNA: TGCAGCGCTGTGCAGGGGGCGGAAGCTTTCTTT. As protein: CSAVQGAEAFF.

V and J are TRBV5-1 and TRBJ1-2; 8 bases match TRBD1. This CDR3 has 14 residues. V shed 6 bases and J 1 base; nucleotides not matched to a gene: 5. Germline CDR1 is SGHRS and CDR2 is YFSETQ. The CDR3 sequence is CASTPGQDNYGYTF. CDR3 sequence (DNA): TGCGCCAGCACCCCGGGACAGGATAACTATGGCTACACCTTC.

V is TRBV6-1 and J is TRBJ1-4; maybe TRBD1 (5 bases). Germline V gives CDR1 MNHNS, CDR2 SASEGT. CDR3 length: 16 residues. The V end was cut by 7 bases, the J end by 4 bases, with 19 bases between. In DNA form, the CDR3 reads TGTGCCAGCACCCGGGGCGTCCCTACGGGTAATGAAAAACTGTTTTTT. The encoded protein is CASTRGVPTGNEKLFF.

This clonotype showed up just a few times. The rearrangement joins TRBV10-2 to TRBJ2-5; 7 bases fit TRBD1. Per the germline V gene, CDR1 is WSHSY and CDR2 is SAAADI. The CDR3 sequence is 14 residues long. After removal of 6 bases from V and 4 bases from J, the junction contained 8 bases not matched to a gene. The CDR3 DNA reads TGCGCCAGCAGAGCTACAGGGGAACGAGAGACCCAGTACTTC. Protein: CASRATGERETQYF.

The chain uses TRBV5-1 and TRBJ2-7; no firm D call. Germline-derived CDR1 and CDR2 are SGHRS and YFSETQ. With 4 bases removed from V and 6 bases from J, the gap between germline ends came to 11 bases. This CDR3 is built from 12 residues. CDR3 amino acids: CASSPPAFEQYF. The CDR3 region has the DNA TGCGCCAGCAGCCCGCCGGCTTTCGAGCAGTACTTC.

This clonotype occurred many times. This chain links TRBV12-3 or TRBV12-4 with TRBJ1-1; D is unresolved. V lost 6 bases to trimming and J lost 8 bases, with 10 bases between them. The length of the CDR3 is 11 residues. As DNA, the CDR3 is TGTGCCAGCAGCTCCTTATTCGAAGCTTTCTTT. Protein: CASSSLFEAFF.

Worth noting for this clonotype: The conserved phenylalanine or tryptophan is not found at the CDR3 terminus, so this likely reflects a read error. The CDR3 DNA is TGTGCCAGCAGTAGCGGGAGACCCCCAGATACGCAGTATTCT. As protein: CASSSGRPPDTQYS. This chain connects TRBV6-4 to TRBJ2-3; the match to TRBD2 covers 8 bases. The V and J ends lost 5 bases and 4 bases, in that order; junction bases with no gene match: 5. The CDR3 has 14 amino acids. CDR1 is MRHNA and CDR2 is SNTAGT in the germline V gene.

This clonotype was seen repeatedly, ten times or more. This rearrangement joins TRBV5-1 to TRBJ2-7; either TRBD1 or TRBD2 may fit D (5 bases each). V was shortened by 4 bases and J by 3 bases, with 17 bases between the two germline ends. Germline-derived CDR1 and CDR2 are SGHRS and YFSETQ. This CDR3 region has 15 residues. DNA for the CDR3: TGCGCCAGCAGCGCGCTGGGGCCCCGGGGCTACGAGCAGTACTTC. This sequence encodes CASSALGPRGYEQYF. Drawing the rest from reference TRBV5-1 and TRBJ2-7, the complete variable domain is KAGVTQTPRYLIKTRGQQVTLSCSPISGHRSVSWYQQTPGQGLQFLFEYFSETQRNKGNFPGRFSGRQFSNSRSEMNVSTLELGDSALYLCASSALGPRGYEQYFGPGTRLTVT.

V is TRBV28 and J is TRBJ2-5; D not resolved. The length of the CDR3 is 13 residues. V gave up 5 bases and J gave up 6 bases, with 13 bases separating them. The germline V gene has CDR1 MDHEN and CDR2 SYDVKM. The CDR3 is CASSEGVEKTQYF. CDR3 nucleotide sequence: TGTGCCAGCAGTGAAGGCGTGGAGAAGACCCAGTACTTC.

The chain's CDR3 is CSARVGPPGETQYF. CDR3 DNA: TGCAGTGCTAGAGTTGGCCCCCCGGGGGAGACCCAGTACTTC. The V call is TRBV20-1, the J call TRBJ2-5; D may be TRBD2 (5 bases). V was shortened by 1 base and J by 5 bases, with 14 bases between the two germline ends. The V gene's germline CDR1 is DFQATT and CDR2 SNEGSKA (reference sequence). The CDR3 has 14 residues.

The gene calls are TRBV6-5 and TRBJ2-7; 7 bases fit TRBD1. Germline V CDR1 and CDR2: MNHEY, SVGAGI. V shed 2 bases, J shed 2 bases, and the junction held 9 bases outside the gene matches. The CDR3 loop spans 16 amino acids. Here the CDR3 reads CASSYPGAGGTYEQYV. The CDR3 nucleotides are TGTGCCAGCAGTTACCCCGGGGCAGGGGGTACCTACGAGCAGTACGTC.

This clonotype was found many times. The rearrangement joins TRBV12-3 or TRBV12-4 to TRBJ2-2; 7 nucleotides line up with TRBD1. There are 15 residues in the CDR3. V gave up 3 bases and J gave up 5 bases; unmatched junction bases: 6. The DNA for the CDR3 is TGTGCCAGCAGTTTGGGTCAGGGGGAGACCGGGGAGCTGTTTTTT. Translating gives CASSLGQGETGELFF.

This clonotype was seen more than once but under ten times. The J gene is TRBJ2-3, the V gene TRBV6-7, with TRBD1 matching 9 bases. TRBV6-7 is an ORF, with its function uncertain. The CDR3 consists of 14 residues. The trim removed 6 bases at V and 8 bases at J, leaving 9 bases unmatched. The CDR3 DNA reads as TGTGCCAGCAGAGGGACAGGGAAGGTTACTACGCAGTATTTT. It codes for CASRGTGKVTTQYF.

The chain carries TRBV19 and TRBJ2-6; D gene uncertain. Germline CDR1 is LNHDA and CDR2 is SQIVND (reference sequence). The CDR3 totals 13 residues. V dropped 5 bases and J dropped 1 base, with 3 bases sitting between them. The CDR3 spells CASSESGANVLTF. The DNA of the CDR3 is TGTGCCAGTAGTGAGTCTGGGGCCAACGTCCTGACTTTC.

The rearrangement joins TRBV5-1 to TRBJ2-3; 9 bases fit TRBD2. The CDR3 is 17 amino acids. V was pared by 0 bases and J by 1 base, with 6 bases of the junction left unmatched. CDR1 is SGHRS and CDR2 is YFSETQ in the germline V gene. The CDR3: CASSLVAGGPGTDTQYF. CDR3 DNA sequence: TGCGCCAGCAGCTTGGTGGCGGGAGGGCCGGGCACAGATACGCAGTATTTT.

This chain uses TRBV19 with TRBJ1-2, with D perhaps TRBD1 (6 bases). This CDR3 has 14 amino acids. Trimming took off 6 bases at V and 0 bases at J, with 11 bases between the two ends. The germline CDR1 and CDR2 sequences are LNHDA and SQIVND (reference sequence). CDR3 loop: CASRRDTANYGYTF. The CDR3 DNA sequence: TGTGCCAGTAGACGGGACACCGCTAACTATGGCTACACCTTC.

At least ten counts were recorded for this clonotype. The V gene is TRBV2, the J gene TRBJ1-5, with D unclear. V was clipped by 3 bases and J by 0 bases, with 6 bases between them. CDR1 and CDR2 (germline): SNHLY, FYNNEI. The CDR3 totals 14 residues. CDR3 nucleotides: TGTGCCAGCAGTGATGGGAATAGCAATCAGCCCCAGCATTTT. This sequence encodes CASSDGNSNQPQHF. Supplemented by reference TRBV2 and TRBJ1-5, the full variable domain reads EPEVTQTPSHQVTQMGQEVILRCVPISNHLYFYWYRQILGQKVEFLVSFYNNEISEKSEIFDDQFSVERPDGSNFTLKIRSTKLEDSAMYFCASSDGNSNQPQHFGDGTRLSIL.